This TCR beta chain was captured by sequencing in a study of cytotoxic CD8 clonotypes in ibrutinib-treated CLL. Background on the study: Response samples followed a median 12 months of treatment, range 6 to 36. Whole-study findings and limits: Public clonotypes (which were uncommon) either contracted or remained stable on treatment.

This CDR3 spans 14 amino acids. Germline V lookup: CDR1 SGHNT, CDR2 YENEEA. V shed 5 bases, J shed 4 bases, and the junction held 2 bases outside the gene matches. Concerning this clone itself: The antigen remains undetermined.

Libraries were prepared by immunoSEQ multiplex PCR; TCRdb keeps only in-frame clonotypes and omits some of them. The data hold 160,000 or so clones, with roughly 90% observed a single time. The chain recombines TRBV11-3 with TRBJ2-1, with 10 bases aligning to TRBD1. This specimen consisted of PBMCs, obtained at disease progression, from a patient treated with ibrutinib. The source of this sequence is a human donor with chronic lymphocytic leukemia. The CDR3 is CASSLGQGYNEQFF. CDR3 nucleotides: TGTGCCAGCAGCCTGGGACAGGGGTACAATGAGCAGTTCTTC.